This record concerns one T cell receptor (beta chain) sequence. The record originates from a study of blood T cell repertoires in COVID-19. As for the study in general: Sources were T cells, B-cell-depleted T cells, or PBMCs; the material itself was cDNA or gDNA.

Clinical history as reported by participants underpinned cohort assignment. Produced via immunoSEQ multiplex PCR; TCRdb's table is partial and in-frame only. The data show 120,000 to 150,000 clones, 84% seen once. This clonotype originated in a woman aged 45-59 years who had been exposed to COVID-19. The sequenced sample was PBMCs or T cells enriched from blood (not recorded which).

CDR3: CASSLASGGGGYTEAFF. For the CDR3, the DNA is TGCGCCAGCAGCTTGGCCAGCGGGGGTGGTGGTTACACTGAAGCTTTCTTT. V is TRBV5-1 and J is TRBJ1-1; TRBD1 might be the D (5 bases). CDR1 and CDR2 from the germline V gene are SGHRS and YFSETQ. The V end lost 0 bases, the J end lost 3 bases, and 18 bases lay between the germline ends. CDR3 length: 17 amino acids.